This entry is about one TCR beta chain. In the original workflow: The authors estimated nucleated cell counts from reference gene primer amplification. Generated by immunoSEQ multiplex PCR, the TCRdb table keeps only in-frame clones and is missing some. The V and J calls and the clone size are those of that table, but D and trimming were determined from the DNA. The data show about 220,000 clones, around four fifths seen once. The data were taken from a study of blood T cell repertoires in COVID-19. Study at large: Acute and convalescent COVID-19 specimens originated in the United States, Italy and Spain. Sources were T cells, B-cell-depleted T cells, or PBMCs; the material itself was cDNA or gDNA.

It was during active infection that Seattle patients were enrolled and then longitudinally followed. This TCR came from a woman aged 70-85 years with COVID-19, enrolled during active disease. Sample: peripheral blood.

DNA of the CDR3: TGTGCCAGCAGTTTTCGGGGCAGGGGGCTCGGCTACACCTTC. Residues: CASSFRGRGLGYTF. V and J are TRBV28 and TRBJ1-2, with 8 bases aligning to TRBD1. In germline, CDR1 is MDHEN, CDR2 SYDVKM. V lost 3 bases, J lost 8 bases, and 8 bases stayed unmatched. There are 14 residues in the CDR3.